This T cell receptor (beta chain) was recovered during a study of early stage breast cancer tumors. Data came from immunoSEQ multiplex PCR; TCRdb stores just in-frame clones and leaves some out. The sample includes about 9,600 clones, almost 65% of them seen just once. Points on this clone: What it binds is not known.

Germline CDR1 reads SEHNR; CDR2 reads FQNEAQ (reference sequence). With V trimmed by 4 bases and J by 3 bases, 6 bases remained unmatched. The CDR3 is made up of 16 amino acids. Overall study results and limits: Blood repertoires resembled normal breast more than tumor. Bulk DNA sequencing of unsorted cells missed chain pairing and markers. Commonly generated sequences made up most enriched TCRB sequences shared between patients. Compared with adjacent normal breast tissue, tumors showed 2 to 3-fold greater T cell density and higher clonality.

Sequenced input: breast tumor tissue. This chain links TRBV7-9 with TRBJ1-3, with TRBD1 matching over 10 bases. The receptor comes from a person in their sixties or seventies with breast cancer. CDR3 sequence (DNA): TGTGCCAGCAGCTCAACGACAGGGGGCAATGGAAACACCATATATTTT. It codes for CASSSTTGGNGNTIYF.